This T cell receptor (beta chain) is from a study of PD-1 blockade in classical Hodgkin lymphoma. Study-level points and caveats: Compared with healthy donors, newly diagnosed patients reportedly showed lower baseline TCR diversity. Researchers reported that CD4+ TCR diversity, though not CD8+, rose significantly by C4D1.

Concerning this clone: What it binds is not known.

Generated by immunoSEQ multiplex PCR, the TCRdb table keeps only in-frame clones and is missing some. The sample contains tens of thousands of clones, over 75% of which appear only once. Every one of the patients relapsed after autologous stem cell transplantation (brentuximab vedotin exposure was variable). Sequencing was performed on peripheral blood mononuclear cells (PBMCs), taken at baseline. This TCR was recovered from a human donor with classical Hodgkin lymphoma.

CDR3 loop: CASSPQGRIGNEQYF. CDR3 sequence (DNA): TGTGCCAGCAGTCCACAGGGAAGGATTGGTAACGAGCAGTACTTC. This chain uses TRBV6-6 with TRBJ2-7; tentatively, D is TRBD1 (6 bases). The V gene lost 5 bases and the J gene lost 5 bases, with 19 bases spanning the gap. This CDR3 comprises 15 residues. Germline loops: CDR1 MNHNY, CDR2 SVGAGI (reference sequence).